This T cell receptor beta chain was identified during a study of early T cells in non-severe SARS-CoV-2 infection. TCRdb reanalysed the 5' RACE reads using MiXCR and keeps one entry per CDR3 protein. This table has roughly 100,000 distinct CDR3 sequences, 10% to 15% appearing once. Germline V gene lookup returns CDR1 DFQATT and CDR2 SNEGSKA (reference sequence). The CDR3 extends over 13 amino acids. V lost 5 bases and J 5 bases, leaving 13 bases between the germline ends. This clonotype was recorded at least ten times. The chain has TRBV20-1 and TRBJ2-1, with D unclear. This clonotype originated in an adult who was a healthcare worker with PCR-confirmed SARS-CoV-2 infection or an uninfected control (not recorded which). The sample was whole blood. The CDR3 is CSAPEQLDNEQFF. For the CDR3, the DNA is TGCAGTGCTCCCGAGCAATTAGACAATGAGCAGTTCTTC.